This TCR beta chain is drawn from a study of human T cells and chemical hapten exposure. Study in general: Largely, small differences in pooled library volume made per-sample TCR yields vary.

This clonotype was observed a few times. Antigen unknown. Germline-derived CDR1 and CDR2 are SGHTA and FQGNSA. CDR3 length equals 14 residues. V lost 3 bases, J lost 2 bases, and 10 bases lay in between. Individual cDNA molecules (in the library) carried attached unique molecular identifiers. TCRdb re-called the RACE reads through MiXCR, storing one row per CDR3 protein. The table lists fewer than 40,000 distinct CDR3 sequences, 12% of them singletons. Overall study findings and caveats: TCRs above 1 in 1000 frequency stayed constant with DPC sensitization.

Documented time point: patch test 3, about 24 weeks after DPC sensitization. Treatment here: therapeutic diphenylcyclopropenone sensitization with weekly scalp DPC. Whole blood, unfractionated, served as the material for total RNA extraction. The chain is built from TRBV7-2 and TRBJ2-5, with a tentative D call TRBD1 (6 bases). This specimen consisted of whole blood, obtained in connection with sensitization to the hapten diphenylcyclopropenone (DPC). The TCR sequence derives from a woman between 40 and 50 years old with alopecia areata. Some clones in this sample may be carry-over from other donors' samples. This CDR3 reads CASSFDRRQETQYF. CDR3 bases: TGTGCCAGCAGCTTTGACAGGAGGCAAGAGACCCAGTACTTC.